The TCR beta chain under discussion was sequenced for a study of cytotoxic CD8 clonotypes in ibrutinib-treated CLL. The study's findings and limits: Higher clonality was seen at ibrutinib response and a return toward baseline at progression.

Germline CDR1 SGHAT, CDR2 FQNNGV. With 4 bases clipped from V and 5 bases from J, the junction kept 7 bases outside the gene matches. The CDR3 covers 15 residues. Regarding this clone: Its antigen is as yet unknown.

Generated by immunoSEQ multiplex PCR, the TCRdb table keeps only in-frame clones and is missing some. The sample has 65,000 to 85,000 clones, roughly 80% seen once. The specimen was PBMCs, collected after 24 months of ibrutinib treatment. This sequence was found in a human donor with chronic lymphocytic leukemia. This rearrangement joins TRBV11-2 to TRBJ2-5; 10 bases agree with TRBD2. CDR3 nucleotides: TGTGCCAGCAGCTCCTGGCTAGCGGGAGTGGAGACCCAGTACTTC. It translates to CASSSWLAGVETQYF.